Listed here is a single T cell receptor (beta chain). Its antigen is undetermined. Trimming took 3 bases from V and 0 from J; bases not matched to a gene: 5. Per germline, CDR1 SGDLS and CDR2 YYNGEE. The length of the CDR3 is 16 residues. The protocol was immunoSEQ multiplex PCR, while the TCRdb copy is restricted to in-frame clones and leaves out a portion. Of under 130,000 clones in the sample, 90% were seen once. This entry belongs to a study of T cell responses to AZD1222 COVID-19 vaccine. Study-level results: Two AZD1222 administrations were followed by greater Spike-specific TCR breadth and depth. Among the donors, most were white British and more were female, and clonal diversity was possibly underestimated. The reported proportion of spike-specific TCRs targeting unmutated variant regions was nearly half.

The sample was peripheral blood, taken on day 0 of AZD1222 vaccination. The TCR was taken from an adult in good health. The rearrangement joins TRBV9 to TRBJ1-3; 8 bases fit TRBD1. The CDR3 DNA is TGTGCCAGCAGCGCGACAGGGGACAGCTCTGGAAACACCATATATTTT. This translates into CASSATGDSSGNTIYF.